This T cell receptor (beta chain) was sequenced for a study of T cell clonotyping in hematopoietic cell transplantation. About the study: Cytoreduction preceded collection of pretransplant recipient samples.

Broader study findings: CD4 and CD8 repertoire contributions could not be separated without sorting.

The protocol was immunoSEQ multiplex PCR, while the TCRdb copy is restricted to in-frame clones and leaves out a portion. The sample contains some 76,000 clones, 90% to 96% of which appear only once. Per the germline V gene, CDR1 is GTSNPN and CDR2 is SVGIG (reference sequence). The V segment lost 1 base and the J segment 5 bases; nucleotides outside the gene matches: 0. This CDR3 has 12 residues. With respect to this clone: Its antigen is unknown.

Time point defined: recipient sample about 28 days before transplant, after cytoreduction. Recipients were bled about 28 days pretransplant and at posttransplant days 30, 100, 180. This specimen was peripheral blood mononuclear cells, taken before stem cell transplant. The sequence was collected from a woman between 45 and 65 years old with acute myeloid leukemia. Some clones in this sample may be carry-over from other donors' samples. This chain connects TRBV30 to TRBJ1-2; 8 bases are a match to TRBD1. CDR3 sequence reads: CAWSGTGYGYTF. DNA of the CDR3: TGTGCCTGGAGTGGGACAGGGTATGGCTACACCTTC.